These 25 T cell receptor beta chains originate from one sample sequenced in a study of neurological immune-mediated disorders. MiXCR was run by TCRdb on the 5' RACE reads, yielding one entry per CDR3 protein. The sample has roughly 60,000 distinct CDR3 sequences, approximately 10% seen once. The specimen sequenced was PBMCs. All receptors come from a man aged 55-75 years in good health.

This clonotype was seen many times. The J gene is TRBJ2-4, the V gene TRBV27, with a weak D call TRBD2 (5 bases). V was pared by 6 bases and J by 3 bases, with 18 bases between. Per the germline V gene, CDR1 is MNHEY and CDR2 is SMNVEV (reference sequence). The CDR3 runs to 16 residues. The DNA for the CDR3 is TGTGCCAGCAGGACTAACCTGCGAGCGAGCAAAAACATTCAGTACTTC. The encoded protein is CASRTNLRASKNIQYF.

In its sample, this clonotype was seen many times. The V gene is TRBV10-3, the J gene TRBJ2-7; 7 bases match TRBD1. Per germline, CDR1 ENHRY and CDR2 SYGVKD. CDR3 length: 14 amino acids. V lost 5 bases and J lost 0; bases outside the gene matches: 4. The CDR3: CAISTGDSSYEQYF. Here the CDR3 DNA reads TGTGCCATCAGTACTGGGGACAGCTCCTACGAGCAGTACTTC.

This clonotype has at least ten counts. The chain joins TRBV5-6 to TRBJ1-2; TRBD1 might be the D (6 bases). This CDR3 is built from 16 residues. Trimming left V 2 bases short and J 4 bases short, with 18 bases between. Germline V gene lookup returns CDR1 SGHDT and CDR2 YYEEEE. The CDR3 coding sequence is TGTGCCAGCAGCTTACGAGCGGGGGCGTCTGCCTATGGCTACACCTTC. Translation: CASSLRAGASAYGYTF.

This clonotype has ten or more counts. The genes are TRBV20-1 and TRBJ2-3; no clear D gene. Germline loops: CDR1 DFQATT, CDR2 SNEGSKA (reference sequence). This CDR3 is 10 amino acids long. The V and J ends lost 8 bases and 4 bases respectively, with 7 bases between them. The CDR3 loop reads CSTFPDTQYF. The CDR3 nucleotides read TGCAGTACTTTTCCAGATACGCAGTATTTT.

This clonotype was recorded at least ten times. The V gene is TRBV4-3, the J gene TRBJ2-2; perhaps TRBD2 as D (5 bases). Trimming took 0 bases from V and 4 from J, leaving 9 bases between them. The CDR3 is 15 amino acids. The germline CDR1 and CDR2 sequences are LGHNA and YSLEER. This CDR3 reads CASSQEGEITGELFF. The CDR3 DNA reads as TGCGCCAGCAGCCAAGAGGGAGAAATCACCGGGGAGCTGTTTTTT.

This clonotype was detected ten times or more. The J gene is TRBJ2-1, the V gene TRBV5-1, with TRBD2 as a possible D gene (6 bases). There are 15 residues in the CDR3. Trimming pared 6 bases from V and 0 bases from J, leaving 13 bases between. Germline values: CDR1 SGHRS, CDR2 YFSETQ. CDR3 loop: CASTSTGDSYNEQFF. In DNA, the CDR3 is TGCGCCAGCACTTCCACGGGGGACTCCTACAATGAGCAGTTCTTC.

J is TRBJ2-7 and V is TRBV27; D could derive from TRBD1 or TRBD2 (5 bases each). Germline CDR1 is MNHEY and CDR2 is SMNVEV (reference sequence). This CDR3 comprises 15 residues. Deletions cut 5 bases from V and 7 bases from J, with 21 bases between. CDR3 sequence (DNA): TGTGCCAGCAGTCCTCCGGGACGGCTAACGCGGGAGCAGTACTTC. This translates into CASSPPGRLTREQYF.

There are many counts of this clonotype. The genes are TRBV12-3 or TRBV12-4 and TRBJ1-5; 8 bases align to TRBD1. The CDR3 runs 15 residues. V lost 6 bases and J lost 3; bases outside the gene matches: 7. The CDR3 sequence is CASRRQGSDNQPQHF. In nucleotides, the CDR3 is TGTGCCAGCAGACGACAGGGGAGCGACAATCAGCCCCAGCATTTT.

This clonotype appeared many times. The chain uses TRBV7-9 and TRBJ1-2, with no clear D. Germline assignment: CDR1 SEHNR and CDR2 FQNEAQ (reference sequence). The CDR3 is made up of 15 amino acids. Trimming removed 4 bases at V and 4 bases at J, with 16 bases between. CDR3 in DNA: TGTGCCAGCAGCTCCGTGGAGGGCAGAGGCTATGGCTACACCTTC. This encodes CASSSVEGRGYGYTF.

The sample holds many counts of this clonotype. The V call is TRBV7-2, the J call TRBJ1-3; D unresolved. Looked up from germline, CDR1 is SGHTA and CDR2 is FQGNSA. V shed 5 bases and J shed 1 base, with 9 bases lying between them. The length of the CDR3 is 14 residues. For the CDR3, the DNA is TGTGCCAGCAGCCGGGGTCCTTCTGGAAACACCATATATTTT. It yields the protein CASSRGPSGNTIYF.

This clonotype was recorded at least ten times. The chain carries TRBV7-9 and TRBJ2-1; D is unclear. Germline V gives CDR1 SEHNR, CDR2 FQNEAQ (reference sequence). This CDR3 region has 15 residues. The V end lost 1 base, the J end lost 5 bases, and 12 bases lay between the germline ends. The CDR3 sequence is CASSLGNGLDNEQFF. CDR3 coding DNA: TGTGCCAGCAGCTTAGGCAACGGCCTCGACAATGAGCAGTTCTTC.

The V gene is TRBV6-5, the J gene TRBJ1-3; D call uncertain. Germline CDR1 reads MNHEY; CDR2 reads SVGAGI. V dropped 0 bases and J dropped 4 bases, with 4 bases sitting between them. The CDR3 runs 13 residues. CDR3 DNA sequence: TGTGCCAGCAGTTACTCATCGGGAAACACCATATATTTT. It encodes CASSYSSGNTIYF.

The chain uses TRBV5-1 and TRBJ1-2, with 8 bases matching TRBD1. Germline values: CDR1 SGHRS, CDR2 YFSETQ. CDR3 length: 14 residues. The junction had 8 bases not matched to a gene; V was cut back by 7 bases and J by 3 bases. CDR3 sequence reads: CASERQGRDYGYTF. The CDR3 coding sequence is TGCGCCAGCGAAAGACAGGGGCGAGACTATGGCTACACCTTC.

This clonotype was seen at least ten times. V and J are TRBV5-5 and TRBJ2-7, with D unclear. Per germline, CDR1 SGHKS and CDR2 YYEKEE (reference sequence). The CDR3 contains 13 residues. V was pared by 2 bases and J by 3 bases, with 9 bases between. This chain's CDR3 is CASSFDGFYEQYF. CDR3 coding DNA: TGTGCCAGCAGCTTTGACGGATTCTACGAGCAGTACTTC.

This clonotype came up many times. The genes are TRBV20-1 and TRBJ2-7; tentatively, D is TRBD1 (5 bases). The CDR3 is 13 residues long. Deletions cut 5 bases from V and 3 bases from J, with 14 bases between. Germline loops: CDR1 DFQATT, CDR2 SNEGSKA (reference sequence). In nucleotides, the CDR3 is TGCAGTGCTCTTGGGGCTTCGGGCTACGAGCAGTACTTC. This encodes CSALGASGYEQYF.

This clonotype has ten or more counts. This rearrangement joins TRBV5-1 to TRBJ2-5, with unresolved D. Between the trimmed V and J ends, which lost 2 bases and 5 bases, there was a span of 10 bases. From germline, CDR1 is SGHRS and CDR2 YFSETQ. CDR3 size: 13 residues. The CDR3 spells CASSLIPLETQYF. The CDR3 nucleotides are TGCGCCAGCAGCTTAATTCCGTTGGAGACCCAGTACTTC.

The rearrangement links TRBV13 to TRBJ1-2; 7 bases agree with TRBD1. Trimming removed 5 bases from V and 6 bases from J; junction bases left unmatched: 18. CDR3 length: 17 residues. Looked up from germline, CDR1 is PRHDT and CDR2 is FYEKMQ (reference sequence). The CDR3 sequence is CASSQGPTGASRDGYTF. The CDR3 DNA follows: TGTGCCAGCAGCCAGGGGCCTACAGGGGCCTCCCGGGATGGCTACACCTTC.

This clonotype appeared many times. The chain has TRBV27 and TRBJ2-5; no clear D. V was clipped by 6 bases and J by 3 bases, with 5 bases between them. CDR1 and CDR2 from the germline V gene are MNHEY and SMNVEV (reference sequence). This CDR3 region has 11 residues. In DNA form, the CDR3 reads TGTGCCAGCAGCCCTGAAGAGACCCAGTACTTC. As protein: CASSPEETQYF.

Worth noting for this clonotype: This could be a read error, since a much larger clone is one nucleotide away. The chain joins TRBV7-2 to TRBJ1-2, with a possible D match to TRBD1 (5 bases). Looked up from germline, CDR1 is SGHTA and CDR2 is FQGNSA. The CDR3 is 17 residues long. Between the trimmed V and J ends, which lost 2 bases and 6 bases, there was a span of 22 bases. In DNA, the CDR3 is TGTGCCAGCAGCTTATTTGGGGACTTCCATGTGAACCATGGCTACACCTTC. Translation: CASSLFGDFHVNHGYTF.

This clonotype was detected ten times or more. J is TRBJ2-3 and V is TRBV7-2; D call uncertain. Germline V gene sequence: CDR1 SGHTA, CDR2 FQGNSA. The V gene lost 3 bases and the J gene lost 2 bases, with 9 bases spanning the gap. This CDR3 is 14 amino acids long. CDR3 in DNA: TGTGCCAGCAGCTTCCAGACCCTCACAGATACGCAGTATTTT. Amino acid sequence: CASSFQTLTDTQYF.

The sample holds many counts of this clonotype. The chain combines TRBV4-1 with TRBJ2-3; D uncertain. Germline V gene sequence: CDR1 MGHRA, CDR2 YSYEKL. The length of the CDR3 is 13 residues. Trimming took 1 base from V and 2 from J, leaving 4 bases between them. Written as DNA, the CDR3 is TGCGCCAGCAGCCAAGCGTACACAGATACGCAGTATTTT. Its protein is CASSQAYTDTQYF.

This clonotype was detected ten times or more. This sequence joins TRBV3-1 and TRBJ2-2; possibly TRBD1 or TRBD2 for D (6 bases each). Germline lookup yields CDR1 LGHDT and CDR2 YNNKEL (reference sequence). Deletions cut 6 bases from V and 6 bases from J, with 14 bases between. The CDR3 covers 14 residues. CDR3 amino acids: CASRGGPSAGELFF. The CDR3, as DNA: TGTGCCAGCAGAGGGGGGCCGTCGGCCGGGGAGCTGTTTTTT.

This chain joins TRBV7-8 and TRBJ1-6; no firm D call. V was trimmed by 5 bases and J by 7 bases, leaving 18 bases between them. Germline CDR1 SGHVS, CDR2 FQNEAQ. This CDR3 spans 16 amino acids. CDR3 nucleotides: TGTGCCAGCAGCCCCCGGCCTGTGGAGTTAAATTCACCCCTCCACTTT. It translates to CASSPRPVELNSPLHF.

This clonotype was recorded at least ten times. CDR3: CASSDRARMNTEAFF. Written as DNA, the CDR3 is TGTGCCAGCAGTGATCGGGCGCGGATGAACACTGAAGCTTTCTTT. The V gene is TRBV6-6, the J gene TRBJ1-1; no clear D. The CDR3 loop spans 15 amino acids. Germline V gene sequence: CDR1 MNHNY, CDR2 SVGAGI (reference sequence). Trimming took off 5 bases at V and 0 bases at J, with 13 bases between the two ends.

This clonotype occurred many times. The chain joins TRBV11-2 to TRBJ2-1; D unclear. The germline CDR1 and CDR2 sequences are SGHAT and FQNNGV. V dropped 0 bases and J dropped 0 bases, with 9 bases sitting between them. The CDR3 contains 16 residues. The CDR3 loop reads CASSLEPGSSYNEQFF. In DNA, the CDR3 is TGTGCCAGCAGCTTAGAGCCGGGCAGCTCCTACAATGAGCAGTTCTTC.